This paragraph covers one T cell receptor beta chain sequence. This CDR3 spans 11 amino acids. V was cut by 3 bases and J by 7 bases, with 4 bases left in between. Germline CDR1 and CDR2: GTSNPN and SVGIG (reference sequence). The source of the sample is a study of T cell changes during pregnancy in multiple sclerosis. Produced via immunoSEQ multiplex PCR; TCRdb's table is partial and in-frame only. The sample lists fewer than 150,000 clones; about 95% were seen once. Sample: peripheral blood, taken after pregnancy. The V gene is TRBV30, the J gene TRBJ1-6; D uncertain. This clonotype was obtained from a female donor with multiple sclerosis, enrolled in a pregnancy study. The CDR3 sequence: CAWSMNSPLHF. The CDR3 DNA reads TGTGCCTGGAGCATGAATTCACCCCTCCACTTT.